One and the same sample provided the 31 T cell receptor beta chains below, sequenced in a study of Ad26.COV2.S vaccination and SARS-CoV-2 variants. The protocol was immunoSEQ multiplex PCR, while the TCRdb copy is restricted to in-frame clones and leaves out a portion. The data contain fewer than 500,000 clones, more than 80% of them seen just once; the ten biggest clones take up 12%. The sample's treatment: approximately 18 received Ad26.COV2.S at low or high dose, single or two shots; about 5 received placebo; per-sample allocation not given. Samples analyzed were those drawn on day 63 after the first vaccine or placebo injection. This specimen was peripheral blood, taken in a trial of Ad26.COV2.S vaccine versus placebo. These receptor sequences come from a person between 18 and 65 years old who received the Ad26.COV2.S COVID-19 vaccine or a placebo.

V and J are TRBV3-1 (or the pseudogene TRBV3-2) and TRBJ2-1, with 10 bases matching TRBD2. Germline V CDR1 and CDR2: LGHDT, YNNKEL (reference sequence). Trimming took 6 bases from V and 2 from J; bases not matched to a gene: 7. This CDR3 region has 16 residues. The CDR3 region is CASRRTSGATYNEQFF. The CDR3 DNA is TGTGCCAGCAGGAGAACTAGCGGGGCCACCTACAATGAGCAGTTCTTC.

This chain uses TRBV3-1 (or the pseudogene TRBV3-2) with TRBJ1-1; D not resolved. Germline assignment: CDR1 LGHDT and CDR2 YNNKEL (reference sequence). Between the trimmed V and J ends, which lost 8 bases and 4 bases, there was a span of 8 bases. The CDR3 extends over 11 amino acids. CDR3 sequence: CASVDGTEAFF. The CDR3 DNA is TGTGCCAGCGTGGACGGCACTGAAGCTTTCTTT.

V gene TRBV2 combines with J gene TRBJ1-5; the D is unclear. Deletions cut 6 bases from V and 1 base from J, with 13 bases between. In germline, CDR1 is SNHLY, CDR2 FYNNEI. There are 15 residues in the CDR3. DNA for the CDR3: TGTGCCAGCAGACAAGAGGCTGAGAGCAATCAGCCCCAGCATTTT. Encoded protein: CASRQEAESNQPQHF.

The chain links TRBV2 to TRBJ1-5; 7 bases match TRBD1. Trimming cost V 2 bases and J 4 bases; bases outside gene matches: 11. The length of the CDR3 is 17 residues. CDR1 is SNHLY, CDR2 FYNNEI, per germline. The CDR3, as DNA: TGTGCCAGCAGTGAAAGAACAGGGGCAAGGAGTAATCAGCCCCAGCATTTT. Protein product: CASSERTGARSNQPQHF.

Points on this clone: Other DNA sequences within the sample encode an identical CDR3. V is TRBV27 and J is TRBJ1-2; D is possibly TRBD1 (5 bases). Germline V gene lookup returns CDR1 MNHEY and CDR2 SMNVEV (reference sequence). This CDR3 comprises 14 residues. V lost 6 bases to trimming and J lost 4 bases, with 15 bases between them. CDR3: CASSLTGGGYGYTF. The CDR3 region has the DNA TGTGCCAGCAGCCTCACCGGGGGGGGCTATGGCTACACCTTC.

This chain uses TRBV9 with TRBJ2-7; maybe TRBD2 (6 bases). The CDR3 runs 16 residues. CDR1 is SGDLS, CDR2 YYNGEE, per germline. The ends were cut back, 0 bases at V and 5 bases at J, with 18 bases in the middle. CDR3 region: CASSVEGTGLLHEQYF. The CDR3 DNA follows: TGTGCCAGCAGCGTAGAGGGGACGGGACTGTTGCACGAGCAGTACTTC.

The gene calls are TRBV7-9 and TRBJ2-5; D might be TRBD1 (6 bases). CDR3 length: 15 residues. The germline V gene encodes CDR1 SEHNR and CDR2 FQNEAQ (reference sequence). V gave up 1 base and J gave up 5 bases, with 14 bases separating them. The CDR3 is CASSLVVDRRETQYF. The CDR3 DNA is TGTGCCAGCAGCTTAGTGGTTGACAGGAGGGAGACCCAGTACTTC.

The chain joins TRBV11-2 to TRBJ2-2, with D possibly TRBD1 on 6 matching bases. The CDR3 has 16 amino acids. CDR1 is SGHAT and CDR2 is FQNNGV in the germline V gene. Trimming stripped 8 bases from V and 2 bases from J, with 18 bases between. The CDR3 loop is CASGSAGAANTGELFF. In DNA form, the CDR3 reads TGTGCCAGCGGATCTGCAGGGGCCGCAAACACCGGGGAGCTGTTTTTT. Using reference TRBV11-2 and TRBJ2-2 for the parts outside the CDR3, the full variable domain is EAGVAQSPRYKIIEKRQSVAFWCNPISGHATLYWYQQILGQGPKLLIQFQNNGVVDDSQLPKDRFSAERLKGVDSTLKIQPAKLEDSAVYLCASGSAGAANTGELFFGEGSRLTVL.

This chain connects TRBV9 to TRBJ2-1, with 11 bases matching TRBD2. The CDR3 extends over 16 amino acids. The V and J ends lost 0 bases and 6 bases, in that order; junction bases with no gene match: 5. In germline, CDR1 is SGDLS, CDR2 YYNGEE. The CDR3 DNA follows: TGTGCCAGCAGCGTAGTTAAGGGACTAGCGGTCAATGAGCAGTTCTTC. This encodes CASSVVKGLAVNEQFF.

This clone was found once. This chain connects TRBV9 to TRBJ2-1; the D gene is possibly TRBD1 (6 bases). Germline V gene lookup returns CDR1 SGDLS and CDR2 YYNGEE. V was pared by 7 bases and J by 8 bases, with 13 bases between. There are 12 residues in the CDR3. CDR3 loop: CASGNRAYEQFF. The CDR3 DNA reads as TGTGCCAGCGGAAACAGGGCTTATGAGCAGTTCTTC.

The rearrangement links TRBV27 to TRBJ1-4, with unresolved D. V gave up 6 bases and J gave up 0 bases, with 11 bases separating them. This CDR3 region has 15 residues. Looked up from germline, CDR1 is MNHEY and CDR2 is SMNVEV (reference sequence). DNA for the CDR3: TGTGCCAGCAGCACCGACCGGGCAACTAATGAAAAACTGTTTTTT. Translated, it gives CASSTDRATNEKLFF.

The chain combines TRBV27 with TRBJ1-5; no firm D call. The V gene's germline CDR1 is MNHEY and CDR2 SMNVEV (reference sequence). Trimming shortened V by 2 bases and J by 5 bases, and 7 bases separated the two germline ends. The CDR3 is 13 residues long. CDR3 protein: CASSLRGYQPQHF. The DNA of the CDR3 is TGTGCCAGCAGTTTACGGGGTTATCAGCCCCAGCATTTT.

The chain links TRBV19 to TRBJ1-5; 11 nucleotides agree with TRBD1. CDR1 and CDR2 from the germline V gene are LNHDA and SQIVND (reference sequence). The CDR3 is 13 residues long. The V segment lost 9 bases and the J segment 4 bases; nucleotides outside the gene matches: 2. CDR3 amino acids: CASGTGGNQPQHF. CDR3 coding DNA: TGTGCCAGCGGGACAGGGGGGAATCAGCCCCAGCATTTT.

The gene calls are TRBV6-5 and TRBJ1-1; D unclear. The CDR3 contains 14 residues. Germline V gene lookup returns CDR1 MNHEY and CDR2 SVGAGI. Trimming removed 5 bases from V and 1 base from J, with 11 bases in between. The CDR3 protein is CASSKPTGNTEAFF. DNA of the CDR3: TGTGCCAGCAGTAAGCCGACGGGGAACACTGAAGCTTTCTTT.

The chain is built from TRBV6-5 and TRBJ1-2, with D possibly matching TRBD1 (6 bases). The germline CDR1 and CDR2 sequences are MNHEY and SVGAGI. The V end lost 8 bases, the J end lost 3 bases, and 16 bases lay between the germline ends. The CDR3 consists of 14 residues. The CDR3 protein is CASRDRGGHYGYTF. DNA of the CDR3: TGTGCCAGCCGAGACCGCGGGGGGCACTATGGCTACACCTTC.

This chain links TRBV27 with TRBJ2-7; 8 bases match TRBD1. V gave up 1 base and J gave up 3 bases; unmatched junction bases: 5. Germline-derived CDR1 and CDR2 are MNHEY and SMNVEV (reference sequence). There are 15 residues in the CDR3. CDR3 protein: CASSLLGTGNYEQYF. In nucleotides, the CDR3 is TGTGCCAGCAGTTTATTGGGGACAGGAAACTACGAGCAGTACTTC.

The J gene is TRBJ1-2, the V gene TRBV27, with 9 bases lining up with TRBD1. V was clipped by 0 bases and J by 7 bases; unmatched bases: 3. The CDR3 totals 14 residues. Germline CDR1 reads MNHEY; CDR2 reads SMNVEV (reference sequence). The CDR3 here is CASSLSDRGSGYTF. In DNA form, the CDR3 reads TGTGCCAGCAGTTTATCCGACAGGGGGAGTGGCTACACCTTC.

The rearrangement uses TRBV5-5 and TRBJ2-7; tentatively, D is TRBD2 (5 bases). The CDR3 contains 13 residues. Looked up from germline, CDR1 is SGHKS and CDR2 is YYEKEE (reference sequence). V dropped 4 bases and J dropped 3 bases, with 11 bases sitting between them. CDR3: CASSHGDFYEQYF. The CDR3 bases are TGTGCCAGCAGCCACGGGGATTTCTACGAGCAGTACTTC.

The CDR3 region has the DNA TGTGCCAGCAGCGTAGTATCCCCAGCGGAAGCTTTCTTT. Translation: CASSVVSPAEAFF. This rearrangement joins TRBV9 to TRBJ1-1; D unclear. Germline V lookup: CDR1 SGDLS, CDR2 YYNGEE. The CDR3 spans 13 residues. The V and J ends lost 0 bases and 8 bases respectively, with 11 bases between them. Full variable domain (remainder filled in from reference TRBV9 and TRBJ1-1): DSGVTQTPKHLITATGQRVTLRCSPRSGDLSVYWYQQSLDQGLQFLIQYYNGEERAKGNILERFSAQQFPDLHSELNLSSLELGDSALYFCASSVVSPAEAFFGQGTRLTVV.

The chain is built from TRBV5-6 and TRBJ2-2; no firm D call. Germline CDR1 SGHDT, CDR2 YYEEEE. V lost 2 bases, J lost 4 bases, and 12 bases lay in between. This CDR3 region has 15 residues. CDR3 sequence: CASSLEEVGTGELFF. CDR3 bases: TGTGCCAGCAGCTTAGAAGAAGTGGGCACCGGGGAGCTGTTTTTT.

The chain joins TRBV18 to TRBJ2-2, with D possibly TRBD1 on 6 matching bases. V dropped 6 bases and J dropped 6 bases, with 26 bases sitting between them. This CDR3 is 18 amino acids long. The V gene's germline CDR1 is KGHSH and CDR2 LQKENI. CDR3 in amino acids: CASSRNTIRDISPGELFF. In DNA, the CDR3 is TGTGCCAGCTCGAGGAATACCATCCGGGACATCAGCCCCGGGGAGCTGTTTTTT.

J is TRBJ2-5 and V is TRBV19; no reliable D call. The CDR3 extends over 9 amino acids. Germline V gene lookup returns CDR1 LNHDA and CDR2 SQIVND (reference sequence). The germline V and J ends were trimmed by 10 bases and 2 bases, with 2 bases remaining between them. The DNA of the CDR3 is TGTGCCACGCAAGAGACCCAGTACTTC. It encodes CATQETQYF.

This clone was counted only a few times. The rearrangement joins TRBV30 to TRBJ1-5; 8 positions match TRBD1. V dropped 6 bases and J dropped 6; count of bases not matched to a gene: 7. This CDR3 has 13 amino acids. CDR1 is GTSNPN, CDR2 SVGIG, per germline (reference sequence). CDR3 protein: CACETGGPQPQHF. The CDR3 DNA is TGTGCCTGTGAAACAGGGGGACCTCAGCCCCAGCATTTT.

V and J are TRBV6-6 and TRBJ2-1; TRBD1 or TRBD2 may be the D gene (5 bases each). The germline V gene has CDR1 MNHNY and CDR2 SVGAGI (reference sequence). Deletions cut 7 bases from V and 9 bases from J, with 10 bases between. This CDR3 has 11 residues. CDR3 amino acids: CASNRGGEQFF. The CDR3 nucleotides are TGTGCCAGCAACCGTGGGGGTGAGCAGTTCTTC.

The chain combines TRBV6-4 with TRBJ1-5; no definite D call. This CDR3 has 16 amino acids. Germline V CDR1 and CDR2: MRHNA, SNTAGT. Deletions cut 0 bases from V and 2 bases from J, with 11 bases between. The CDR3, as DNA: TGTGCCAGCAGTGACTCTCGGGAGCGGGGCAATCAGCCCCAGCATTTT. Protein: CASSDSRERGNQPQHF.

This clone was seen just once. The J gene is TRBJ1-1, the V gene TRBV5-4, with unresolved D. The CDR3 is 14 amino acids. CDR1 and CDR2 (germline): SGHNT, YYREEE (reference sequence). Trimming took off 0 bases at V and 1 base at J, with 7 bases between the two ends. The chain's CDR3 is CASSLDPRNTEAFF. The CDR3 DNA reads as TGTGCCAGCAGCTTGGATCCAAGGAACACTGAAGCTTTCTTT.

The sample holds a few counts of this clone. The rearrangement uses TRBV4-2 and TRBJ2-7; 7 bases line up with TRBD2. This CDR3 region has 17 residues. J was trimmed by 0 bases and V by 2 bases; bases with no gene match: 10. Germline CDR1 and CDR2: LGHNA and YNFKEQ. CDR3 bases: TGTGCCAGCAGCCAATGGGCGGGAGCCCGGAGCTCCTACGAGCAGTACTTC. Translated: CASSQWAGARSSYEQYF.

The CDR3 sequence is CASSYQSGILGGYTF. CDR3 bases: TGTGCCAGCAGTTACCAATCAGGGATACTTGGAGGCTACACCTTC. The chain employs TRBV6-5 and TRBJ1-2; a weak D match, TRBD1 (5 bases). Trimming took 2 bases from V and 8 from J, leaving 18 bases between them. This CDR3 is built from 15 residues. Germline-derived CDR1 and CDR2 are MNHEY and SVGAGI.

The CDR3 sequence: CASKPAQSNYGYTF. The CDR3 DNA reads TGTGCCAGTAAACCCGCGCAGAGTAACTATGGCTACACCTTC. The rearrangement uses TRBV19 and TRBJ1-2, with no clear D. CDR3 length: 14 residues. CDR1 is LNHDA and CDR2 is SQIVND in the germline V gene (reference sequence). Trimming took off 7 bases at V and 1 base at J, with 13 bases between the two ends.

The V and J genes are TRBV25-1 and TRBJ1-1; D may be TRBD1 (5 bases). The length of the CDR3 is 14 residues. V dropped 6 bases and J dropped 4 bases, with 15 bases sitting between them. Germline loops: CDR1 MGHDK, CDR2 SYGVNS. CDR3 sequence reads: CASRQVGPGTEAFF. DNA of the CDR3: TGTGCCAGCAGACAGGTTGGTCCCGGCACTGAAGCTTTCTTT.

The rearrangement joins TRBV3-1 (or the pseudogene TRBV3-2) to TRBJ2-7, with 8 bases matching TRBD1. Germline assignment: CDR1 LGHDT and CDR2 YNNKEL (reference sequence). The V and J ends lost 2 bases and 8 bases, in that order; junction bases with no gene match: 11. The CDR3 totals 15 residues. The CDR3 bases are TGTGCCAGCAGCCAAAAGCAGGGGGCATGGGCGAAGCAGTACTTC. Protein: CASSQKQGAWAKQYF.